This T cell receptor (beta chain) was obtained from a study of T cell changes during pregnancy in multiple sclerosis. This clone was counted a few times. The repertoire was sequenced with immunoSEQ multiplex PCR; TCRdb's copy has only in-frame clones and lacks some. The data show roughly 60,000 clones, with more than 90% seen just once and 1.4% held by the top ten. This CDR3 is 15 amino acids long. Looked up from germline, CDR1 is SGHNT and CDR2 is YYREEE (reference sequence). J gave up 7 bases and V 3 bases, and 6 bases lay outside the gene matches. The chain combines TRBV5-4 with TRBJ2-1, with TRBD2 matching 11 bases. The receptor's source is a female donor with multiple sclerosis, enrolled in a pregnancy study. This specimen was peripheral blood, taken in the second trimester of pregnancy. CDR3 protein: CASSSTSGSWNEQFF. The CDR3 DNA follows: TGTGCCAGCAGCTCCACTAGCGGGAGTTGGAATGAGCAGTTCTTC.